The clone carrying this T cell receptor (beta chain) was counted only a few times. Its antigen is unidentified. The sample comes from a study of beta chain features in type 1 diabetes. Looking at the study overall: The study found patients and healthy donors alike in age, gender and cell yields. Sorted cell examination encompassed roughly 98,000,000 cells across all samples. General study points: PCR, the amplification step, might favor shorter templates, equally in patients and controls. Within the patient group, naive, central memory and Treg TCRB repertoires appeared more similar to each other than within healthy donors.

The sequenced template was cDNA made from the entire isolated RNA. TCRdb keeps only in-frame clones here, not all; method: immunoSEQ multiplex PCR. Of about 470,000 clones in the sample, roughly 30% were seen once. CDR3 length: 14 residues. Germline V lookup: CDR1 SQVTM, CDR2 ANQGSEA. This clonotype originated in a young man in good health. The genes are TRBV29-1 and TRBJ1-1; D call uncertain. Sample: naive CD4+ T cells from blood. The CDR3 region is CTVNAWGDFTEAFF. CDR3 DNA: TGCACCGTGAATGCCTGGGGAGATTTCACTGAAGCTTTCTTT.